This section outlines one TCR beta chain sequence together with its context. Its matching antigen is unknown. The data originate from a study of response to subunit inactivated influenza vaccine. Regarding the study as a whole: Authors proposed each seasonal influenza vaccination draws in few new T cells.

Trimming took off 0 bases at V and 8 bases at J, with 8 bases between the two ends. The germline V gene encodes CDR1 SGHRS and CDR2 YFSETQ. This CDR3 spans 13 amino acids. One entry per CDR3 protein results from TCRdb running MiXCR on the RT-PCR reads. The repertoire holds some 800,000 distinct CDR3 sequences, 20% to 25% seen once, with roughly 10% in the top ten. The sample here was PBMCs from blood, taken 4 to 6 days after vaccination. The chain is built from TRBV5-1 and TRBJ1-4; a weak D match, TRBD1 (5 bases). The receptor was isolated from a man in his forties or fifties who received an inactivated influenza vaccine. The CDR3 coding sequence is TGCGCCAGCAGCTTGGGGAAGGGGGAAAAACTGTTTTTT. Translation: CASSLGKGEKLFF.